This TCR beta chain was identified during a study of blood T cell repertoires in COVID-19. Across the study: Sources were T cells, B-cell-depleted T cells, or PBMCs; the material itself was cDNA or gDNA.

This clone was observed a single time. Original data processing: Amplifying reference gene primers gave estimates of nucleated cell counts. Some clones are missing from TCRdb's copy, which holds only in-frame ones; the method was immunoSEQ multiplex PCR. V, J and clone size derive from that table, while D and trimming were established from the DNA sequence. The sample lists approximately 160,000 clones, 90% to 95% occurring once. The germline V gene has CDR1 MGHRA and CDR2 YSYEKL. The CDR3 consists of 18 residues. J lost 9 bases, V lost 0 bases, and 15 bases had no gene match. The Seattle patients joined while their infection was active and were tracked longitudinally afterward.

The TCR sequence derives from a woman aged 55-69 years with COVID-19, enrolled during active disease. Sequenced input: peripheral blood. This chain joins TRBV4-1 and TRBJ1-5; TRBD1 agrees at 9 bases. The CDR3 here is CASSQDLGAGTGLRPQHF. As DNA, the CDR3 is TGCGCCAGCAGCCAAGATTTAGGAGCCGGGACAGGGCTTCGGCCCCAGCATTTT.